These T cell receptor beta chains were read from a single sample in a study of vaccination and CD4 T cells after COVID-19. For these TCRs, the target antigens are not known. TCRdb reprocessed the PCR reads via MiXCR and lists one record per CDR3 protein. The repertoire holds over 13,000 distinct CDR3 sequences, with roughly 51% as singletons. The sample consisted of CD4+ T cells from blood, cultured in vitro. The receptors originated from a human donor who had recovered from COVID-19. Both conserved end residues are part of each CDR3. D genes are given only for firm matches. For some rows the clone size is stated as once, few or many, or as a class when expanded; others skip it.

TRBV10-3	TRBJ2-3	NA	TRBD2	TGTGCCTCCTCAGGGCTAGCGGGGAGCACAGATACGCAGTATTTT	CASSGLAGSTDTQYF
TRBV7-7	TRBJ1-1	NA	NA	TGTGCTAGCAGCTTAAAGGAGGACAGTACAGCTTTCTTT	CASSLKEDSTAFF
TRBV6-4	TRBJ1-1	few	NA	TGTGCCAGCAGTGTAAACTGGGACACTGAAGCTTTCTTT	CASSVNWDTEAFF
TRBV6-1	TRBJ2-5	NA	NA	TGTGCCAGCAGTAGGGGGACCCCTGGTCGTATCCAGTACTTC	CASSRGTPGRIQYF
TRBV4-1	TRBJ2-7	NA	TRBD2	TGCGCCAGCAGCCAAGACTCCCGACTAGCGGGAGGCCCTTACGAGCAGTACTTC	CASSQDSRLAGGPYEQYF
TRBV20-1	TRBJ2-3	NA	TRBD2	TGCAGTGCTAGTCCGGCTAGCGGGGCAGATACGCAGTATTTT	CSASPASGADTQYF
TRBV19	TRBJ2-7	once	TRBD1	TGTGCCAGTAGTACCTGGCAGGGGGCCCACGAGCAGTACTTC	CASSTWQGAHEQYF
TRBV7-2	TRBJ1-6	NA	NA	TGTGCCAGCAGCCGATACACGAGCTCCTATAATTCACCCCCCCACTTT	CASSRYTSSYNSPPHF
TRBV7-8	TRBJ1-1	NA	TRBD1	TGTGCCAGCAGCTACCGGACAGGGCGGGCTGAAGCTTTCTTT	CASSYRTGRAEAFF
TRBV25-1	TRBJ1-2	NA	NA	TGTGCCAGCAGTGAGAACTATGGCTACACCTTC	CASSENYGYTF
TRBV12-3/TRBV12-4	TRBJ1-5	NA	NA	TGTGCCAGCAGTTTAGGGGGGTTCAATCAGCCCCAGCATTTT	CASSLGGFNQPQHF
TRBV7-9	TRBJ2-5	NA	TRBD2	TGTGCCAGCAGCTTAGGGTCGGCGGGGGGGCACGAGACCCAGTACTTC	CASSLGSAGGHETQYF
TRBV7-8	TRBJ2-5	NA	TRBD1	TGTGCCAGCAGCCGGGACAGTCAAGAGACCCAGTACTTC	CASSRDSQETQYF
TRBV7-2	TRBJ1-2	NA	TRBD1	TGTGCCAGCAGCCCTACAGGGGTAGTTGGTGGCTACACCTTC	CASSPTGVVGGYTF
TRBV19	TRBJ1-2	NA	NA	TGTGCCAGTAGTTCTCAGGACGGCCGCGGAGGCTACACCTTC	CASSSQDGRGGYTF
TRBV7-6	TRBJ1-2	NA	TRBD1	TGTGCCAGCAGCTCAATACAAACAGGGGGCTTGGATGGCTACACCTTC	CASSSIQTGGLDGYTF
TRBV6-5	TRBJ2-2	NA	NA	TGTGCCAGCAGTTACCTCTTACGCGTCGAGGGGACCGGGGAGCTGTTTTTT	CASSYLLRVEGTGELFF
TRBV20-1	TRBJ1-2	NA	NA	TGCAGTGCTAGAGGGGCAGGGATCTATGGCTACACCTTC	CSARGAGIYGYTF
TRBV5-1	TRBJ2-2	NA	NA	TGCGCCAGCAGCTTGCTGACGCTAAACACCGGGGAGCTGTTTTTT	CASSLLTLNTGELFF
TRBV11-3	TRBJ1-6	few	NA	TGTGCCAGCAGCTTCTCCCCCAGGAATTCACCCCTCCACTTT	CASSFSPRNSPLHF
TRBV24-1	TRBJ2-2	few	NA	TGTGCCACCACCAGAGTAGGCACCGACACCGGGGAGCTGTTTTTT	CATTRVGTDTGELFF
TRBV6-1	TRBJ1-2	NA	NA	TGTGCCAGCACCACAAAAGGGCGATTCGGGGCAACAGGGGGCTACACCTTC	CASTTKGRFGATGGYTF
TRBV6-4	TRBJ2-1	NA	TRBD1	TGTGCCAGCAGTGACTCGGACAGGGCTAGCTACAATGAGCAGTTCTTC	CASSDSDRASYNEQFF
TRBV5-8	TRBJ1-1	large	NA	TGTGCCAGCAGCTCCATGGGATCGAACACTGAAGCTTTCTTT	CASSSMGSNTEAFF
TRBV7-2	TRBJ2-5	NA	TRBD2	TGTGCCAGCCGCGTCGGGGGGAAGGTTTTAGAGACCCAGTACTTC	CASRVGGKVLETQYF
TRBV19	TRBJ1-1	NA	NA	TGTGCCAGTAGTATAGTCGGAAAGATGAACACTGAAGCTTTCTTT	CASSIVGKMNTEAFF
TRBV20-1	TRBJ1-6	few	NA	TGCAGTGCTAGAGATCCACGGAGGGGGGCAGTACCCTATAATTCACCCCTCCACTTT	CSARDPRRGAVPYNSPLHF
TRBV11-3	TRBJ2-7	NA	NA	TGTGCCAGCAGCTTGGACCAATACCACGAGCAGTACTTC	CASSLDQYHEQYF
TRBV7-8	TRBJ2-2	NA	NA	TGTGCCAGCAGCGTCGACACCGGGGAGCTGTTTTTT	CASSVDTGELFF